This record concerns one T cell receptor beta chain sequence. What it recognizes is unknown. The data originate from a study of cytomegalovirus exposure and HLA in healthy donors. Study as a whole: In a later analysis, the 110 or so validation repertoires were reported to have used the same platform as the approximately 670 first-cohort repertoires. The study's findings and limits: It was reported that the classifier diagnosed cytomegalovirus status with high specificity and sensitivity in both the original and validation cohorts.

This CDR3 comprises 15 residues. Unmatched junction bases numbered 6, after V lost 0 bases and J lost 5 bases. Germline lookup yields CDR1 SGHRS and CDR2 YFSETQ. The data were produced by immunoSEQ multiplex PCR, yet TCRdb's version contains in-frame clones alone and is incomplete. The sample lists nearly 110,000 clones; around 89% were seen once. The sequence was obtained from a woman younger than 35 in good health and CMV-seropositive. Material: PBMCs. The chain combines TRBV5-1 with TRBJ2-5, with 8 bases matching TRBD2. The CDR3 DNA reads TGCGCCAGCAGCTTGGTCAGCGGGGGAGAGGAGACCCAGTACTTC. It codes for CASSLVSGGEETQYF.